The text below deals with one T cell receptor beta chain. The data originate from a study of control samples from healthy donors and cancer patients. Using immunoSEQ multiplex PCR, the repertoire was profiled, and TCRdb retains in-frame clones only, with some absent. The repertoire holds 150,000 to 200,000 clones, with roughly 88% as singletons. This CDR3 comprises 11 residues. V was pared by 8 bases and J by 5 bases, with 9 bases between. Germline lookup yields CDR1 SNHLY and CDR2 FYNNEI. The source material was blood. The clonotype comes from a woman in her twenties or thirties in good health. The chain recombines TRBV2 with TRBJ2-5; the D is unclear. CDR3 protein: CASGYGETQYF. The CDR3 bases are TGTGCCAGCGGCTACGGGGAGACCCAGTACTTC.